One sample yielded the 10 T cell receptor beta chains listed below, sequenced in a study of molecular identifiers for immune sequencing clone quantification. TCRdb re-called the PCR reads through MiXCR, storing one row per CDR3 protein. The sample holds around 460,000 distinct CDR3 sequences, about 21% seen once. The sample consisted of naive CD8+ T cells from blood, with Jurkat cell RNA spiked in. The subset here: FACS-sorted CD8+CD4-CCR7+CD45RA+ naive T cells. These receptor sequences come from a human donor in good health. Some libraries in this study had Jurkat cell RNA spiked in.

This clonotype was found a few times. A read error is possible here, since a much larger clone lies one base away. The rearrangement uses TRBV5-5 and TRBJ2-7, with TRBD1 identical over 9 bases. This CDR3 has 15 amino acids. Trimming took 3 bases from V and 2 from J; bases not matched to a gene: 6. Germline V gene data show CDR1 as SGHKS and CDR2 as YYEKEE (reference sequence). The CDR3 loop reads CASSSSGTGPYEQYF. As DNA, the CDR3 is TGTGCCAGCAGCTCATCCGGGACAGGGCCCTACGAGCAGTACTTC. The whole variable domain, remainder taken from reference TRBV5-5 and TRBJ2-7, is DAGVTQSPTHLIKTRGQQVTLRCSPISGHKSVSWYQQVLGQGPQFIFQYYEKEERGRGNFPDRFSARQFPNYSSELNVNALLLGDSALYLCASSSSGTGPYEQYFGPGTRLTVT.

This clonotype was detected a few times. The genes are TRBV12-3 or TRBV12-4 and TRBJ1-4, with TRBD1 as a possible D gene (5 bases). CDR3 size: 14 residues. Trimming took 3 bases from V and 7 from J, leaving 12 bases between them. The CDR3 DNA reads TGTGCCAGCAGTTTCGGTCCAAGGGGTGAAAAACTGTTTTTT. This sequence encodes CASSFGPRGEKLFF.

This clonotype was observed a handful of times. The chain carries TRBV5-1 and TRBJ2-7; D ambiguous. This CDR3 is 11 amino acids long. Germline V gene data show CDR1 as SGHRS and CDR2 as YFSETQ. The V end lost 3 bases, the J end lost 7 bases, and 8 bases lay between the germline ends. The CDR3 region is CASSSQEEQYF. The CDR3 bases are TGCGCCAGCAGCTCCCAGGAGGAGCAGTACTTC. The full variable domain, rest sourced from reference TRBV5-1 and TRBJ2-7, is KAGVTQTPRYLIKTRGQQVTLSCSPISGHRSVSWYQQTPGQGLQFLFEYFSETQRNKGNFPGRFSGRQFSNSRSEMNVSTLELGDSALYLCASSSQEEQYFGPGTRLTVT.

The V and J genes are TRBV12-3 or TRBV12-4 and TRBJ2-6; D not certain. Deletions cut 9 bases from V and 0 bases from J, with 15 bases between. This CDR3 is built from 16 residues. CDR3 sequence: CASWGSRGSGANVLTF. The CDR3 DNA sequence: TGTGCCAGTTGGGGATCCCGAGGCTCTGGGGCCAACGTCCTGACTTTC.

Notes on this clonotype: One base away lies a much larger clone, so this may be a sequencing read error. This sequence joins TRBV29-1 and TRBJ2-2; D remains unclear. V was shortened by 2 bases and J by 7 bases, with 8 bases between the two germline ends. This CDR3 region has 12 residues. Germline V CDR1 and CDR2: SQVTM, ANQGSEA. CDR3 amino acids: CSVERDIGELFF. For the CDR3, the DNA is TGCAGCGTTGAACGAGACATCGGGGAGCTGTTTTTT.

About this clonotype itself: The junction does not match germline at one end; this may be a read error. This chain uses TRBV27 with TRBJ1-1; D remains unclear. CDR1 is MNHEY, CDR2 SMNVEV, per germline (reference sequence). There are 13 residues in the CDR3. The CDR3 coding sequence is TGTGCCAGCAGTAACAGAGGGAACACTGAAGCTCTCTTT. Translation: CASSNRGNTEALF.

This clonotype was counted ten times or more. CDR3 in DNA: TGTGCCAGCAGCTCTGGACAGGGGGCCGATAATGAAAAACTGTTTTTT. This sequence encodes CASSSGQGADNEKLFF. The V and J genes are TRBV7-9 and TRBJ1-4, with 11 positions matching TRBD1. From germline, CDR1 is SEHNR and CDR2 FQNEAQ (reference sequence). This CDR3 contains 16 residues. V lost 4 bases and J lost 4; bases outside the gene matches: 5.

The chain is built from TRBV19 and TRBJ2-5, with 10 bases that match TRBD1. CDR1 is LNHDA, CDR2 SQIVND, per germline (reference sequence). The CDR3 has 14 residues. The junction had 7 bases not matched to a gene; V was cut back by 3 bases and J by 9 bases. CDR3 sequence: CASSMTGGAEAQYF. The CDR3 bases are TGTGCCAGTAGTATGACAGGGGGCGCGGAGGCCCAGTACTTC.

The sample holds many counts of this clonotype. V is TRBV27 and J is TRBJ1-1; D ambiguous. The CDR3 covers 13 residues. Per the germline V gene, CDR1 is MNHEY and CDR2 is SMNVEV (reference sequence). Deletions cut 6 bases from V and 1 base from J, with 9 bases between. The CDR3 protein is CASSLYTNTEAFF. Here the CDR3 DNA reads TGTGCCAGCAGCTTGTACACGAACACTGAAGCTTTCTTT.

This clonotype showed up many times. In DNA form, the CDR3 reads TGCAGTGCTAGGGACAGGGACAGGGTCTCCGATACGCAGTATTTT. The encoded protein is CSARDRDRVSDTQYF. The chain is built from TRBV20-1 and TRBJ2-3, with 9 bases identical to TRBD1. Germline V gene lookup returns CDR1 DFQATT and CDR2 SNEGSKA (reference sequence). Trimming at V came to 3 bases and at J to 6 bases, leaving 10 bases not matched to a gene. There are 15 residues in the CDR3.